The 29 T cell receptor beta chains below come from one sample, sequenced in a study of cytomegalovirus exposure and HLA in healthy donors. Both 60 Vbeta primers and 13 Jbeta primers went into the PCR. Libraries were prepared by immunoSEQ multiplex PCR; TCRdb keeps only in-frame clonotypes and omits some of them. Of fewer than 200,000 clones in the sample, approximately 88% were seen once. The specimen sequenced was PBMCs. The origin of the receptors is a man aged 25 to 40 in good health and CMV-seronegative.

This clone was seen just once. The genes are TRBV7-9 and TRBJ2-2; TRBD2 might be the D (7 bases). CDR3 size: 15 residues. V gave up 5 bases and J gave up 5 bases, with 15 bases separating them. CDR1 SEHNR and CDR2 FQNEAQ come from the germline V gene (reference sequence). CDR3 residues: CASSAAGARTGELFF. CDR3 DNA sequence: TGTGCCAGCAGCGCCGCGGGGGCGCGAACCGGGGAGCTGTTTTTT. Looking up the rest from reference TRBV7-9 and TRBJ2-2 gives the full variable domain: DTGVSQNPRHKITKRGQNVTFRCDPISEHNRLYWYRQTLGQGPEFLTYFQNEAQLEKSRLLSDRFSAERPKGSFSTLEIQRTEQGDSAMYLCASSAAGARTGELFFGEGSRLTVL.

The chain carries TRBV5-8 and TRBJ1-2, with 10 bases that match TRBD1. The CDR3 has 15 residues. V was clipped by 2 bases and J by 2 bases; unmatched bases: 3. The germline CDR1 and CDR2 sequences are SGHTS and YDEGEE. The CDR3 loop is CASSLRQGANYGYTF. The CDR3 coding sequence is TGTGCCAGCAGCTTAAGACAGGGGGCAAACTATGGCTACACCTTC.

This chain's CDR3 is CASSHQGFGEKLFF. DNA for the CDR3: TGTGCCAGCAGCCATCAGGGGTTCGGGGAAAAACTGTTTTTT. V gene TRBV14 combines with J gene TRBJ1-4; a possible D gene is TRBD1 (6 bases). This CDR3 spans 14 amino acids. Per the germline V gene, CDR1 is SGHDN and CDR2 is FVKESK. Trimming stripped 3 bases from V and 8 bases from J, with 13 bases between. The full variable domain, its missing parts supplied by reference TRBV14 and TRBJ1-4, is EAGVTQFPSHSVIEKGQTVTLRCDPISGHDNLYWYRRVMGKEIKFLLHFVKESKQDESGMPNNRFLAERTGGTYSTLKVQPAELEDSGVYFCASSHQGFGEKLFFGSGTQLSVL.

V is TRBV28 and J is TRBJ2-3, with 8 bases lining up with TRBD2. The ends lost 5 bases at V and 2 bases at J; junction bases unmatched: 9. The CDR3 is 16 amino acids. Germline lookup yields CDR1 MDHEN and CDR2 SYDVKM. In DNA, the CDR3 is TGTGCCAGCAGTCCACTAGCGGAGGTGGTCACAGATACGCAGTATTTT. This translates into CASSPLAEVVTDTQYF.

A few counts support this clone. V and J are TRBV18 and TRBJ2-7; 8 bases agree with TRBD2. Per germline, CDR1 KGHSH and CDR2 LQKENI. The CDR3 is 18 residues long. V trimming: 1 base; J trimming: 3 bases; junction bases outside the gene matches: 14. CDR3 nucleotide sequence: TGTGCCAGCTCACCACGCGGAGGCACTAGCGGTGCCGGCTACGAGCAGTACTTC. It yields the protein CASSPRGGTSGAGYEQYF.

The V call is TRBV7-8, the J call TRBJ2-7, with D tentatively TRBD2 (7 bases). Between the trimmed V and J ends, which lost 1 base and 6 bases, there was a span of 19 bases. The V gene's germline CDR1 is SGHVS and CDR2 FQNEAQ. The CDR3 covers 16 residues. In DNA form, the CDR3 reads TGTGCCAGCAGCTTAGATTCCGCGGGGGCAAACTCCGAGCAGTACTTC. It is translated as CASSLDSAGANSEQYF.

The chain joins TRBV5-4 to TRBJ2-2, with 7 bases aligning to TRBD2. Unmatched junction bases numbered 5, after V lost 3 bases and J lost 0 bases. The CDR3 covers 16 residues. The germline CDR1 and CDR2 sequences are SGHNT and YYREEE (reference sequence). This CDR3 is CASSWSSGANTGELFF. CDR3 DNA: TGTGCCAGCAGCTGGTCTAGCGGAGCGAACACCGGGGAGCTGTTTTTT.

The rearrangement uses TRBV19 and TRBJ2-1, with 11 bases aligning to TRBD2. The CDR3 extends over 20 amino acids. Per germline, CDR1 LNHDA and CDR2 SQIVND (reference sequence). Trimming at V came to 0 bases and at J to 2 bases, leaving 12 bases not matched to a gene. This CDR3 is CASSIDLDRASGGTYNEQFF. CDR3 DNA sequence: TGTGCCAGTAGTATAGATCTCGATAGGGCTAGCGGGGGGACCTACAATGAGCAGTTCTTC.

This clone has only one observation. The chain recombines TRBV5-6 with TRBJ2-2; 10 bases fit TRBD1. This CDR3 is 16 amino acids long. Per the germline V gene, CDR1 is SGHDT and CDR2 is YYEEEE. V shed 2 bases and J 5 bases; nucleotides not matched to a gene: 6. Here the CDR3 reads CASSLDWTGGTGELFF. The CDR3 DNA is TGTGCCAGCAGCTTAGATTGGACAGGGGGGACCGGGGAGCTGTTTTTT.

The chain carries TRBV25-1 and TRBJ2-7, with D tentatively TRBD1 (6 bases). The CDR3 totals 16 residues. CDR1 and CDR2 (germline): MGHDK, SYGVNS. V dropped 0 bases and J dropped 0 bases, with 12 bases sitting between them. Here the CDR3 DNA reads TGTGCCAGCAGTGAATATGCTAAAGGGGGCTCCTACGAGCAGTACTTC. Residues: CASSEYAKGGSYEQYF.

This chain links TRBV5-4 with TRBJ1-2, with 7 bases lining up with TRBD1. Germline V CDR1 and CDR2: SGHNT, YYREEE (reference sequence). Germline trimming cut 1 base from V and 6 bases from J; bases unmatched to any gene: 9. The CDR3 sequence is 15 residues long. CDR3 sequence reads: CASSLRNRGPNGYTF. CDR3 in DNA: TGTGCCAGCAGCTTGAGGAACAGGGGTCCCAATGGCTACACCTTC.

For this clone: The sample holds other DNA sequences that translate to the same CDR3. The rearrangement uses TRBV6-1 and TRBJ2-3, with 11 nucleotides matching TRBD2. Germline CDR1 MNHNS, CDR2 SASEGT. Unmatched junction bases numbered 3, after V lost 1 base and J lost 0 bases. The CDR3 contains 17 residues. CDR3 protein: CASSEGRTSGSTDTQYF. Written as DNA, the CDR3 is TGTGCCAGCAGTGAAGGTCGGACTAGCGGGAGCACAGATACGCAGTATTTT.

Here the CDR3 DNA reads TGTGCCAGCAGCTTAGAGACAGGGCACGGCTACACCTTC. Encoded protein: CASSLETGHGYTF. The rearrangement uses TRBV5-4 and TRBJ1-2; TRBD1 matches at 7 bases. There are 13 residues in the CDR3. Trimming at V came to 2 bases and at J to 8 bases, leaving 6 bases not matched to a gene. Germline-derived CDR1 and CDR2 are SGHNT and YYREEE (reference sequence).

This rearrangement joins TRBV6-5 to TRBJ1-1, with TRBD1 matching over 8 bases. V shed 2 bases, J shed 4 bases, and the junction held 9 bases outside the gene matches. The CDR3 extends over 16 amino acids. Germline CDR1 reads MNHEY; CDR2 reads SVGAGI. The CDR3 spells CASSYRRGRGRTEAFF. The CDR3 nucleotides are TGTGCCAGCAGTTACAGGCGCGGCAGGGGGCGCACTGAAGCTTTCTTT.

CDR3 protein: CASSPDRGITDTQYF. CDR3 in DNA: TGTGCCAGCAGCCCGGACAGGGGAATCACAGATACGCAGTATTTT. The rearrangement links TRBV7-2 to TRBJ2-3; TRBD1 matches 9 bases. Germline CDR1 SGHTA, CDR2 FQGNSA. The CDR3 covers 15 residues. The V and J ends lost 5 bases and 2 bases, in that order; junction bases with no gene match: 5.

The V gene is TRBV6-1, the J gene TRBJ1-4; possible D gene TRBD1, 6 bases. The germline V gene has CDR1 MNHNS and CDR2 SASEGT. V was shortened by 7 bases and J by 8 bases, with 17 bases between the two germline ends. The CDR3 runs to 14 residues. CDR3 DNA sequence: TGTGCCAGCATGATTCCCGGGACATTAGAAAAACTGTTTTTT. Its protein product is CASMIPGTLEKLFF.

The chain uses TRBV2 and TRBJ2-5, with D tentatively TRBD2 (5 bases). The CDR3 contains 13 residues. The germline CDR1 and CDR2 sequences are SNHLY and FYNNEI. V was clipped by 4 bases and J by 1 base, with 7 bases between them. The CDR3 coding sequence is TGTGCCAGCAGTGGAGGGTTCCAAGAGACCCAGTACTTC. Translation gives CASSGGFQETQYF.

As DNA, the CDR3 is TGTGCCAGCAGCGAAGCGGGAGGGCCGAATGAGCAGTTCTTC. As protein: CASSEAGGPNEQFF. This rearrangement joins TRBV7-3 to TRBJ2-1; TRBD2 agrees at 10 bases. The V segment lost 5 bases and the J segment 7 bases; nucleotides outside the gene matches: 5. Germline lookup yields CDR1 SGHTA and CDR2 FQGTGA. This CDR3 contains 14 residues.

V is TRBV18 and J is TRBJ2-5; TRBD1 is a possible D gene (6 bases). V lost 6 bases to trimming and J lost 2 bases, with 13 bases between them. Per the germline V gene, CDR1 is KGHSH and CDR2 is LQKENI. The CDR3 is made up of 14 amino acids. The CDR3 sequence is CASSSGHIQETQYF. CDR3 nucleotides: TGTGCCAGCTCGTCGGGACACATACAAGAGACCCAGTACTTC.

The chain combines TRBV4-1 with TRBJ2-1, with D maybe TRBD1 (6 bases). Germline assignment: CDR1 MGHRA and CDR2 YSYEKL. V was pared by 5 bases and J by 8 bases, with 16 bases between. The CDR3 contains 14 residues. As DNA, the CDR3 is TGCGCCAGCAGCTACCGAAGGGGGATCGATGAGCAGTTCTTC. Translation: CASSYRRGIDEQFF.

This chain connects TRBV5-1 to TRBJ2-7, with 7 bases aligning to TRBD1. Looked up from germline, CDR1 is SGHRS and CDR2 is YFSETQ. The CDR3 is 13 amino acids. The junction had 2 bases not matched to a gene; V was cut back by 3 bases and J by 2 bases. The CDR3 loop reads CASSSTGTYEQYF. Here the CDR3 DNA reads TGCGCCAGCAGCTCGACAGGGACCTACGAGCAGTACTTC.

The V gene is TRBV5-1, the J gene TRBJ2-1, with D possibly TRBD2 on 5 matching bases. This CDR3 is 16 amino acids long. In germline, CDR1 is SGHRS, CDR2 YFSETQ. The V gene lost 2 bases and the J gene lost 2 bases, with 14 bases spanning the gap. CDR3: CASSFNREPTYNEQFF. CDR3 coding DNA: TGCGCCAGCAGCTTTAATCGGGAACCCACCTACAATGAGCAGTTCTTC.

The chain employs TRBV9 and TRBJ1-2; a weak D match, TRBD1 (6 bases). Trimming pared 2 bases from V and 4 bases from J, leaving 15 bases between. The CDR3 covers 15 residues. Germline V lookup: CDR1 SGDLS, CDR2 YYNGEE. CDR3 nucleotides: TGTGCCAGCAGCGTCACCCAGACAGGTCTCTATGGCTACACCTTC. It yields the protein CASSVTQTGLYGYTF.

V gene TRBV19 combines with J gene TRBJ2-7; TRBD2 matches at 11 bases. CDR1 LNHDA and CDR2 SQIVND come from the germline V gene (reference sequence). There are 15 residues in the CDR3. J was trimmed by 1 base and V by 5 bases; bases with no gene match: 4. The CDR3 DNA reads TGTGCCAGTAGTTCGACTAGCGGGATGTCCTACGAGCAGTACTTC. Encoded protein: CASSSTSGMSYEQYF.

The chain uses TRBV4-1 and TRBJ1-4; D is uncertain. CDR3 length: 15 amino acids. Trimming took off 2 bases at V and 0 bases at J, with 7 bases between the two ends. Germline assignment: CDR1 MGHRA and CDR2 YSYEKL. The DNA of the CDR3 is TGCGCCAGCAGCCAACAGGCACCAACTAATGAAAAACTGTTTTTT. Amino acid sequence: CASSQQAPTNEKLFF.

This clone was counted a single time. The rearrangement joins TRBV5-1 to TRBJ2-3; 11 nucleotides agree with TRBD2. CDR3 size: 17 residues. V was clipped by 0 bases and J by 0 bases; unmatched bases: 3. Germline loops: CDR1 SGHRS, CDR2 YFSETQ. As DNA, the CDR3 is TGCGCCAGCAGCTTGGGTCCTAGCGGGGGGAGCACAGATACGCAGTATTTT. The encoded protein is CASSLGPSGGSTDTQYF.

The rearrangement links TRBV15 to TRBJ1-1; D is unresolved. Germline V gene sequence: CDR1 LNHNV, CDR2 YYDKDF (reference sequence). There are 15 residues in the CDR3. Deletions cut 0 bases from V and 1 base from J, with 9 bases between. CDR3 region: CATSRDLGRNTEAFF. The CDR3 nucleotides are TGTGCCACCAGCAGAGATCTGGGGAGGAACACTGAAGCTTTCTTT.

The chain recombines TRBV5-8 with TRBJ2-3, with 9 bases fitting TRBD2. Per the germline V gene, CDR1 is SGHTS and CDR2 is YDEGEE. With 10 bases clipped from V and 1 base from J, the junction kept 4 bases outside the gene matches. CDR3 size: 13 residues. The CDR3 bases are TGTGCCCAAGGCGGGGGGGGCACAGATACGCAGTATTTT. This gives the protein CAQGGGGTDTQYF.

This chain links TRBV4-2 with TRBJ2-2; 9 bases are shared with TRBD2. The CDR3 is 17 amino acids. From germline, CDR1 is LGHNA and CDR2 YNFKEQ. With 3 bases clipped from V and 2 bases from J, the junction kept 7 bases outside the gene matches. The CDR3: CASSQPIAGANTGELFF. CDR3 nucleotide sequence: TGTGCCAGCAGCCAGCCGATAGCGGGGGCCAACACCGGGGAGCTGTTTTTT.